The clone carrying this TCR beta chain counts as medium-sized. Antigen: not known. The sample comes from a study of T cell repertoires in aging, cancer and after chemotherapy. A mixed TRB-A/B primer pool amplified rearranged TRB by multiplex touch-down PCR. TCRdb recomputed calls from the multiplex PCR reads with MiXCR, one row per CDR3 protein. The sample yields about 1,400 distinct CDR3 sequences, 22% seen once. Peripheral blood genomic DNA, not sorted cells or RNA, was the template. Whole-study findings and limits: Median generation probability rose over the chemotherapy interval in each cancer cohort, suggesting rebound thymic output.

Trimming removed 5 bases at V and 7 bases at J, with 8 bases between. The CDR3 sequence is 11 residues long. This chain uses TRBV12-3 or TRBV12-4 with TRBJ1-1; D call uncertain. Sequencing used blood. The clonotype was recovered from a human donor with a solid tumor. DNA for the CDR3: TGTGCCAGCAGTCCGAAGGGTGAAGCTTTCTTT. This encodes CASSPKGEAFF.